This paragraph reports one T cell receptor (beta chain). This record comes from a study of blood T cell repertoires in COVID-19. Overall study context: Samples representing acute and convalescent COVID-19 were sourced from the United States, Italy and Spain. From T cells, B-cell-depleted T cells, or PBMCs came the material, which was cDNA or gDNA.

Germline V CDR1 and CDR2: KGHSH, LQKENI. The V gene end was trimmed by 6 bases and the J gene end by 5 bases; junction bases not matched to a gene: 16. CDR3 length equals 17 residues. Original processing notes: Cell counts per sample came from amplifying reference gene primers. Profiled with immunoSEQ multiplex PCR; TCRdb holds only in-frame clones, not every one. V and J calls and clone size are given by that table; D and trimming were obtained from the DNA. The data contain about 270,000 clones, approximately 86% of them singletons. The chain employs TRBV18 and TRBJ2-3; 8 bases are a match to TRBD1. This receptor was taken from a middle-aged man who had recovered from COVID-19. Sequenced input: peripheral blood. Here the CDR3 DNA reads TGTGCCAGCTCCACCCGAGTCGGGACAGGTCAAGGAGATACGCAGTATTTT. This gives the protein CASSTRVGTGQGDTQYF.